The rows below give T cell receptor beta chains drawn from one sample of a study of CD8 T cells in Susac syndrome. MiXCR, run by TCRdb on the immunoSEQ multiplex PCR reads, gives a single entry per CDR3 protein. The sample yields approximately 270,000 distinct CDR3 sequences, approximately 92% seen once. Source material: CD4+ T cells from PBMCs. The receptors shown here come from a human donor with multiple sclerosis. The CDR3 runs from the conserved cysteine through the conserved F or W. The order of the fields is clone size, D gene, J gene, V gene, CDR3 DNA, CDR3 protein. A D gene is named only where the DNA matches it firmly. Clone size is stated in some rows and not others, as once, few, many or a class when expanded.

clone size: NA
D gene: TRBD2
J gene: TRBJ2-2
V gene: TRBV20-1
CDR3 DNA: TGCAGTGCTAGAGATCCGGCTAGCGGGGGATCCGGGGAGCTGTTTTTT
CDR3 protein: CSARDPASGGSGELFF

clone size: NA
D gene: TRBD1
J gene: TRBJ2-7
V gene: TRBV5-8
CDR3 DNA: TGTGCCAGCAGCAAAGGACAGGCCTACTACGAGCAGTACTTC
CDR3 protein: CASSKGQAYYEQYF

clone size: NA
D gene: NA
J gene: TRBJ1-4
V gene: TRBV20-1
CDR3 DNA: TGCAGTGCGCTGGGCGGGGAAGGGAATGAAAAACTGTTTTTT
CDR3 protein: CSALGGEGNEKLFF

clone size: NA
D gene: NA
J gene: TRBJ1-4
V gene: TRBV5-6
CDR3 DNA: TGTGCCAGCAGCTTTCGTCACTCTACTAATGAAAAACTGTTTTTT
CDR3 protein: CASSFRHSTNEKLFF

clone size: once
D gene: NA
J gene: TRBJ2-5
V gene: TRBV28
CDR3 DNA: TGTGCCAGCGGGCCGCCGGGACCCCAAGAGACCCAGTACTTC
CDR3 protein: CASGPPGPQETQYF

clone size: once
D gene: NA
J gene: TRBJ1-1
V gene: TRBV19
CDR3 DNA: TGTGCCAGTAGTATGGACAGATCCACGTTGAACACTGAAGCTTTCTTT
CDR3 protein: CASSMDRSTLNTEAFF

clone size: NA
D gene: TRBD1
J gene: TRBJ2-5
V gene: TRBV6-2/TRBV6-3
CDR3 DNA: TGTGCCAGCAGGGAGACAGGGGGAGAGACCCAGTACTTC
CDR3 protein: CASRETGGETQYF

clone size: few
D gene: TRBD1
J gene: TRBJ1-1
V gene: TRBV5-1
CDR3 DNA: TGCGCCAGCAGCCCCCGGACAGGGACGGACACTGAAGCTTTCTTT
CDR3 protein: CASSPRTGTDTEAFF

clone size: NA
D gene: TRBD2
J gene: TRBJ2-1
V gene: TRBV24-1
CDR3 DNA: TGTGCCGCTGGGGGGGACCACAATGAGCAGTTCTTC
CDR3 protein: CAAGGDHNEQFF

clone size: NA
D gene: NA
J gene: TRBJ1-3
V gene: TRBV4-2
CDR3 DNA: TGTGCCAGCAGCCAAGATGTTAGACCAACATTGTTGAACACCATATATTTT
CDR3 protein: CASSQDVRPTLLNTIYF

clone size: NA
D gene: NA
J gene: TRBJ1-5
V gene: TRBV5-4
CDR3 DNA: TGTGCCAGCAGCTTGACAGGCGATGCCAATCAGCCCCAGCATTTT
CDR3 protein: CASSLTGDANQPQHF

clone size: NA
D gene: NA
J gene: TRBJ1-5
V gene: TRBV5-6
CDR3 DNA: TGTGCCAGCAGCTCGAGGGACCGGGAGTTATCTCAGCCCCAGCATTTT
CDR3 protein: CASSSRDRELSQPQHF

clone size: NA
D gene: NA
J gene: TRBJ1-2
V gene: TRBV15
CDR3 DNA: TGTGCCACCAGCAGAGATCGACAGCCCGGCTACACCTTC
CDR3 protein: CATSRDRQPGYTF

clone size: NA
D gene: TRBD1
J gene: TRBJ1-2
V gene: TRBV4-2
CDR3 DNA: TGTGCCAGCAGCCAAGCCGAAATTCAGGGGGGATACTATGGCTACACCTTC
CDR3 protein: CASSQAEIQGGYYGYTF

clone size: once
D gene: NA
J gene: TRBJ1-3
V gene: TRBV5-1
CDR3 DNA: TGCGCCAGCAGCTTGCCCGCAAACACCATATATTTT
CDR3 protein: CASSLPANTIYF

clone size: NA
D gene: NA
J gene: TRBJ2-5
V gene: TRBV11-3
CDR3 DNA: TGTGCCAGCAGCTTAGGAGGGCAGGGACAAGAGACCCAGTACTTC
CDR3 protein: CASSLGGQGQETQYF

clone size: NA
D gene: TRBD1
J gene: TRBJ1-5
V gene: TRBV19
CDR3 DNA: TGTGCCAGTAGTACGGGACAGGGTCTCCAGCCCCAGCATTTT
CDR3 protein: CASSTGQGLQPQHF

clone size: NA
D gene: NA
J gene: TRBJ1-4
V gene: TRBV11-2
CDR3 DNA: TGTGCCAGCAGCATCCGGACGTTAGGTGGGAATGAAAAACTGTTTTTT
CDR3 protein: CASSIRTLGGNEKLFF

clone size: NA
D gene: NA
J gene: TRBJ1-2
V gene: TRBV12-3/TRBV12-4
CDR3 DNA: TGTGCCAGCAGCCCTAACAGGGATAACTATGGCTACACCTTC
CDR3 protein: CASSPNRDNYGYTF

clone size: NA
D gene: TRBD2
J gene: TRBJ2-2
V gene: TRBV11-2
CDR3 DNA: TGTGCCAGCAGACGACTAGCGGGAGGGAGTACCGGGGAGCTGTTTTTT
CDR3 protein: CASRRLAGGSTGELFF

clone size: NA
D gene: NA
J gene: TRBJ2-5
V gene: TRBV18
CDR3 DNA: TGTGCCAGCTCACCACAGGGTCTCCAAGAGACCCAGTACTTC
CDR3 protein: CASSPQGLQETQYF

clone size: NA
D gene: NA
J gene: TRBJ2-5
V gene: TRBV2
CDR3 DNA: TGTGCCAGCAGTGATTGGCAGGCACAAGAGACCCAGTACTTC
CDR3 protein: CASSDWQAQETQYF

clone size: NA
D gene: NA
J gene: TRBJ1-6
V gene: TRBV14
CDR3 DNA: TGTGCCAGCAGCCAACTGCGTAATTCACCCCTCCACTTT
CDR3 protein: CASSQLRNSPLHF

clone size: NA
D gene: TRBD1
J gene: TRBJ2-5
V gene: TRBV20-1
CDR3 DNA: TGCAGTGCCGACAGGGGGCTCGAGACCCAGTACTTC
CDR3 protein: CSADRGLETQYF

clone size: NA
D gene: NA
J gene: TRBJ2-7
V gene: TRBV27
CDR3 DNA: TGTGCCAGCAGCCCCTCCGTGGGTCCCTACGAGCAGTACTTC
CDR3 protein: CASSPSVGPYEQYF

clone size: NA
D gene: TRBD1
J gene: TRBJ1-1
V gene: TRBV12-3/TRBV12-4
CDR3 DNA: TGTGCCAGCAGGAACCGGGACAGGGGGAACACTGAAGCTTTCTTT
CDR3 protein: CASRNRDRGNTEAFF

clone size: once
D gene: TRBD1
J gene: TRBJ1-5
V gene: TRBV6-2/TRBV6-3
CDR3 DNA: TGTGCCAGCAGTTACCACCCGGGACAGGGTCGATATAGCAATCAGCCCCAGCATTTT
CDR3 protein: CASSYHPGQGRYSNQPQHF

clone size: NA
D gene: TRBD1
J gene: TRBJ2-5
V gene: TRBV12-3/TRBV12-4
CDR3 DNA: TGTGCCAGCATCAAAGGACAGGGAGGGACCCAGTACTTC
CDR3 protein: CASIKGQGGTQYF

clone size: NA
D gene: NA
J gene: TRBJ1-4
V gene: TRBV6-4
CDR3 DNA: TGTGCCAGCACTGTTGAGGCGCTGTTTTTT
CDR3 protein: CASTVEALFF

clone size: NA
D gene: NA
J gene: TRBJ2-1
V gene: TRBV13
CDR3 DNA: TGTGCCAGCAGCTTGGACAGGAGGGTTTACAATGAGCAGTTCTTC
CDR3 protein: CASSLDRRVYNEQFF

clone size: NA
D gene: TRBD2
J gene: TRBJ2-2
V gene: TRBV6-2/TRBV6-3
CDR3 DNA: TGTGCCAGCAGTCCAACCATAGCGGGAGCCACCGGGGAGCTGTTTTTT
CDR3 protein: CASSPTIAGATGELFF

clone size: NA
D gene: NA
J gene: TRBJ2-2
V gene: TRBV3-1
CDR3 DNA: TGTGCCAGCAGCCAAGCCCGGGGGGCGTCGGGCGGGGAGCTGTTTTTT
CDR3 protein: CASSQARGASGGELFF

clone size: once
D gene: NA
J gene: TRBJ2-1
V gene: TRBV20-1
CDR3 DNA: TGCAGTGCTAGTCTTGATAGCACGGGTGAGCAGTTCTTC
CDR3 protein: CSASLDSTGEQFF

clone size: NA
D gene: NA
J gene: TRBJ1-4
V gene: TRBV29-1
CDR3 DNA: TGCAGCGGACAGGTTACAACTAATGAAAAACTGTTTTTT
CDR3 protein: CSGQVTTNEKLFF

clone size: NA
D gene: TRBD2
J gene: TRBJ2-3
V gene: TRBV30
CDR3 DNA: TGTGCCTGGAGTCTGCCTAGCGGGAGCGGGCCGCAGTATTTT
CDR3 protein: CAWSLPSGSGPQYF

clone size: NA
D gene: TRBD1
J gene: TRBJ1-1
V gene: TRBV15
CDR3 DNA: TGTGCCACCAGCAGACGCGGGACAGGGAACACTGAAGCTTTCTTT
CDR3 protein: CATSRRGTGNTEAFF

clone size: once
D gene: NA
J gene: TRBJ2-5
V gene: TRBV7-9
CDR3 DNA: TGTGCCAGCAGCGGCCGACAGGTGCAAGAGACCCAGTACTTC
CDR3 protein: CASSGRQVQETQYF

clone size: NA
D gene: NA
J gene: TRBJ2-5
V gene: TRBV5-1
CDR3 DNA: TGCGCCAGCAGCTTGGATGGCAGGAAATATCAAGAGACCCAGTACTTC
CDR3 protein: CASSLDGRKYQETQYF

clone size: NA
D gene: NA
J gene: TRBJ2-1
V gene: TRBV10-3
CDR3 DNA: TGTGCCATCACCGTCCGGGACTCTCCTTACAATGAGCAGTTCTTC
CDR3 protein: CAITVRDSPYNEQFF

clone size: NA
D gene: NA
J gene: TRBJ2-3
V gene: TRBV5-4
CDR3 DNA: TGTGCCAGCAGTTCCGGGAAAGGCACAGATACGCAGTATTTT
CDR3 protein: CASSSGKGTDTQYF

clone size: NA
D gene: TRBD1
J gene: TRBJ2-1
V gene: TRBV7-6
CDR3 DNA: TGTGCCAGCAGCCACCGGACAGGGACCTCCTACAATGAGCAGTTCTTC
CDR3 protein: CASSHRTGTSYNEQFF

clone size: NA
D gene: TRBD2
J gene: TRBJ2-2
V gene: TRBV10-3
CDR3 DNA: TGTGCCATCAGACTAGCGGGGGAGACCGGGGAGCTGTTTTTT
CDR3 protein: CAIRLAGETGELFF

clone size: once
D gene: NA
J gene: TRBJ2-5
V gene: TRBV29-1
CDR3 DNA: TGCAGCGTTGCGTACAGGGAGGGCCAAGAGACCCAGTACTTC
CDR3 protein: CSVAYREGQETQYF

clone size: NA
D gene: NA
J gene: TRBJ2-7
V gene: TRBV13
CDR3 DNA: TGTGCCAGCAGCTTACATCATCGGAGGACCGTTTCCTACGAGCAGTACTTC
CDR3 protein: CASSLHHRRTVSYEQYF

clone size: NA
D gene: TRBD2
J gene: TRBJ2-2
V gene: TRBV29-1
CDR3 DNA: TGCAGCCCTCGCGGGAGGACCACCGGGGAGCTGTTTTTT
CDR3 protein: CSPRGRTTGELFF

clone size: NA
D gene: NA
J gene: TRBJ2-5
V gene: TRBV12-3/TRBV12-4
CDR3 DNA: TGTGCCAGCAGTTTAATGCAGGGGGGCGAGACCCAGTACTTC
CDR3 protein: CASSLMQGGETQYF

clone size: NA
D gene: NA
J gene: TRBJ2-1
V gene: TRBV15
CDR3 DNA: TGTGCCACCGGTAGTCTGAGGGGGGGCTTGAATGAGCAGTTCTTC
CDR3 protein: CATGSLRGGLNEQFF

clone size: NA
D gene: NA
J gene: TRBJ1-1
V gene: TRBV21-1
CDR3 DNA: TGTGCCAGCAGCAAAGCAGGGTTTATACAGGGGCGGAACTTT
CDR3 protein: CASSKAGFIQGRNF

clone size: NA
D gene: TRBD1
J gene: TRBJ2-7
V gene: TRBV20-1
CDR3 DNA: TGCAGTGCCCTGTTGAGGGACAGGGTTCCCTACGAGCAGTACTTC
CDR3 protein: CSALLRDRVPYEQYF

clone size: NA
D gene: NA
J gene: TRBJ2-1
V gene: TRBV4-1
CDR3 DNA: TGCGCCAGCAGCCAAGAATCGAGGCTAGCGATGAATGAGCAGTTCTTC
CDR3 protein: CASSQESRLAMNEQFF

clone size: NA
D gene: NA
J gene: TRBJ2-3
V gene: TRBV19
CDR3 DNA: TGTGCCAGTAGTATAGACAGGGAGGGCACAGATACGCAGTATTTT
CDR3 protein: CASSIDREGTDTQYF